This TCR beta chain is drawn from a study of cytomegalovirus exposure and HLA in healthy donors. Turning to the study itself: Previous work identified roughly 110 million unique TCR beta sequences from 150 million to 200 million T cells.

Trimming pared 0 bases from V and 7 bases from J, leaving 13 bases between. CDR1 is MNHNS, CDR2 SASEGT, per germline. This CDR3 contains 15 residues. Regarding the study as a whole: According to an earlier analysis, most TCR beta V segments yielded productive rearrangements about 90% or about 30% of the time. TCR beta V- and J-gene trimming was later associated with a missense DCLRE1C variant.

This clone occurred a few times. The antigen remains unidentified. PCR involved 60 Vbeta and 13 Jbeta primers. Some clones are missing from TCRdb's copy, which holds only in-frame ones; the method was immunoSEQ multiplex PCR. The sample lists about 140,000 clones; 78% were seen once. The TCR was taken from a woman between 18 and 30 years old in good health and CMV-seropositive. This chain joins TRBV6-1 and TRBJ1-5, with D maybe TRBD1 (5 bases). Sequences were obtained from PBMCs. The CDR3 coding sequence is TGTGCCAGCAGTGAAGCTTCGGGGGGTTTCCAGCCCCAGCATTTT. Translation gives CASSEASGGFQPQHF.